Listed below are T cell receptor beta chains from one sample, sequenced in a study of T cell responses to AZD1222 COVID-19 vaccine. TCRdb's copy holds only in-frame clones and misses some; the assay was immunoSEQ multiplex PCR. The sample has tens of thousands of clones; 80% to 90% are singletons. Sample: peripheral blood, taken on day 0 of AZD1222 vaccination. The source is an adult in good health. Both conserved end residues are part of each CDR3. The order of the fields is J gene, V gene, D gene, CDR3 protein. D genes are given only for firm matches.

TRBJ2-3,TRBV11-2,TRBD1,CASSFTRQGRTDTQYF
TRBJ2-7,TRBV27,.,CASSLTRSSYEQYF
TRBJ1-4,TRBV19,.,CASSIQYRSNEKLFF
TRBJ2-1,TRBV14,.,CASSPTQSSYNEQFF
TRBJ1-2,TRBV19,TRBD1,CASSMSGTGTYGYTF
TRBJ2-2,TRBV10-3,TRBD1,CAISESKGTAANTGELFF
TRBJ2-5,TRBV2,.,CASTGALAVQETQYF
TRBJ1-1,TRBV3-1/TRBV3-2,.,CASRSFRDTLTNTEAFF
TRBJ1-4,TRBV6-1,.,CASSEIAGTNEKLFF
TRBJ1-2,TRBV12-3/TRBV12-4,.,CASSLGGTGYTF
TRBJ1-5,TRBV19,.,CASSRAGPSNQPQHF
TRBJ1-1,TRBV7-9,.,CASSLVWGAGFEAFF
TRBJ2-3,TRBV6-5,TRBD2,CASSYAGGSDTQYF
TRBJ2-7,TRBV28,.,CASSPPGTLKPYEQYF
TRBJ1-4,TRBV4-2,.,CASSHPGQQEKLFF
TRBJ2-7,TRBV14,TRBD2,CASSRASGPSYEQYF
TRBJ1-2,TRBV18,TRBD1,CASSRDRGDGYTF
TRBJ2-7,TRBV7-9,TRBD1,CASSLAGQDNYEQYF